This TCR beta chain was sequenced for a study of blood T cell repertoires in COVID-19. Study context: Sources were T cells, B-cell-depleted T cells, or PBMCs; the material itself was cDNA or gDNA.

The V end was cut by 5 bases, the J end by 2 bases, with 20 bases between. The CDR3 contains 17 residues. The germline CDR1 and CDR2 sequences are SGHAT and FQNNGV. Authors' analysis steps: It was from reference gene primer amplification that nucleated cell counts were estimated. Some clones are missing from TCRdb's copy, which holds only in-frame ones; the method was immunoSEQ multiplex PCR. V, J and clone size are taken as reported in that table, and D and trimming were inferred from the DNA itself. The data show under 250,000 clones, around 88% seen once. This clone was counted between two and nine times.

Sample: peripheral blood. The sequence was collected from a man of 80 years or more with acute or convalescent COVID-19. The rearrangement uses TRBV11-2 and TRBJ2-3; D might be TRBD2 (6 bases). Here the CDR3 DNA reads TGTGCCAGCAGCCTGGGGGGTTCGCGACTCATCACAGATACGCAGTATTTT. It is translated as CASSLGGSRLITDTQYF.